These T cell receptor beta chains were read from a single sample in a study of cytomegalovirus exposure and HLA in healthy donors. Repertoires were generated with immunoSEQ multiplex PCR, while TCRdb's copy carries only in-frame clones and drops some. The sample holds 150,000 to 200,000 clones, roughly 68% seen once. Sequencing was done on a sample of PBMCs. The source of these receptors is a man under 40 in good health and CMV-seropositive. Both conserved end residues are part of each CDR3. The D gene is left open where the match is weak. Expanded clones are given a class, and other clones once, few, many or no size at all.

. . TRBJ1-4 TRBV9 CASSGSFGDDELFF TGTGCCAGCAGCGGGTCATTCGGGGATGACGAGCTGTTTTTT
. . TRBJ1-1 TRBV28 CASIWGGQPTEAFF TGTGCCAGCATCTGGGGGGGCCAACCCACTGAAGCTTTCTTT
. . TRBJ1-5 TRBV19 CASSIRPLTAKNQPQHF TGTGCCAGTAGTATTAGACCCTTGACAGCGAAGAATCAGCCCCAGCATTTT
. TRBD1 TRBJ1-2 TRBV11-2 CASSLVTGRDGYTF TGTGCCAGCAGCTTAGTGACAGGGCGGGATGGCTACACCTTC
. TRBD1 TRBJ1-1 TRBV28 CASSLGQGNTEAFF TGTGCCAGCAGTTTAGGACAGGGGAACACTGAAGCTTTCTTT
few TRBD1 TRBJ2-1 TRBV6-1 CASRWDSSNEQFF TGTGCCAGCAGGTGGGACAGCAGCAATGAGCAGTTCTTC
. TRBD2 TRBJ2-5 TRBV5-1 CASSFSTGGPETQYF TGCGCCAGCAGCTTTAGTACGGGAGGGCCGGAGACCCAGTACTTC
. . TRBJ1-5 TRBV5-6 CASTSSGGYQPQHF TGTGCCAGCACCTCGAGTGGGGGGTATCAGCCCCAGCATTTT
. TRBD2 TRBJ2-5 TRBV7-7 CASSLGGLAAQETQYF TGTGCTAGCAGCTTAGGGGGACTAGCGGCTCAAGAGACCCAGTACTTC
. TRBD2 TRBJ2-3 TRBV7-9 CASSLSLAGDSADTQYF TGTGCCAGCAGCTTAAGTCTAGCGGGAGACTCCGCAGATACGCAGTATTTT
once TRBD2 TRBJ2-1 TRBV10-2 CASSETSGSYNEQFF TGCGCCAGCAGTGAGACTAGCGGGAGTTACAATGAGCAGTTCTTC
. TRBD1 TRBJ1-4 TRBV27 CASSSQGAGEKLFF TGTGCCAGCAGTTCACAGGGGGCAGGGGAAAAACTGTTTTTT
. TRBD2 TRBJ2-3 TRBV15 CATSSGTTDTQYF TGTGCCACCAGCTCCGGGACTACCGATACGCAGTATTTT
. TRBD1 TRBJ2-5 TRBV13 CASSSGTGEFEAQYF TGTGCCAGCAGTTCCGGGACAGGGGAGTTTGAGGCCCAGTACTTC
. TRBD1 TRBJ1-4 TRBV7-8 CASSQTRDRKNEKLFF TGTGCCAGCAGCCAAACCCGGGACAGGAAAAATGAAAAACTGTTTTTT
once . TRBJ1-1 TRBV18 CASSGFTAAGRGGTEAFF TGTGCCAGCTCAGGATTTACGGCGGCAGGGAGGGGGGGTACTGAAGCTTTCTTT
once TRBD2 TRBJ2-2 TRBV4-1 CASSPGLAGGEELFF TGCGCCAGCAGCCCGGGACTAGCGGGAGGTGAGGAGCTGTTTTTT
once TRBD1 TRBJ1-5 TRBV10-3 CAIGGQGGTNSNQPQHF TGTGCCATCGGAGGACAGGGTGGAACAAATAGCAATCAGCCCCAGCATTTT
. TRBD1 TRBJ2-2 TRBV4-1 CASSLRQGYGGELFF TGCGCCAGCAGCCTCAGACAGGGGTATGGCGGGGAGCTGTTTTTT
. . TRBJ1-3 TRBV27 CASSLAAPTGPNTIYF TGTGCCAGCAGTTTAGCTGCCCCAACAGGACCCAACACCATATATTTT
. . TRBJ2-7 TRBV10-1 CASSESGFWDNEQYF TGCGCCAGCAGTGAGTCAGGGTTTTGGGACAACGAGCAGTACTTC
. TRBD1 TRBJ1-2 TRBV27 CASSLGQGGWGDGYTF TGTGCCAGCAGCCTCGGACAGGGTGGATGGGGGGATGGCTACACCTTC
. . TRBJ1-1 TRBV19 CASSITERFEAFF TGTGCCAGTAGTATCACCGAACGGTTTGAAGCTTTCTTT
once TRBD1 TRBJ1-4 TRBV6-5 CASRTGRDSEKLFF TGTGCCAGCAGGACGGGCCGGGACAGTGAAAAACTGTTTTTT
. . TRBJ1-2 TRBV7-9 CASSLGDKIYGYTF TGTGCCAGCAGCTTAGGGGACAAAATCTATGGCTACACCTTC
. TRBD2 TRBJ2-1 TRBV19 CASSIDPPGLAGENEQFF TGTGCCAGTAGTATAGATCCCCCGGGACTAGCGGGAGAAAATGAGCAGTTCTTC
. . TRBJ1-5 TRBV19 CASRPGTYSNQPQHF TGTGCCAGTAGGCCGGGGACATATAGCAATCAGCCCCAGCATTTT
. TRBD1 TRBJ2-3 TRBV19 CASSSGNRGSDTQYF TGTGCCAGTAGTTCCGGCAACAGGGGATCAGATACGCAGTATTTT
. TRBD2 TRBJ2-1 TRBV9 CASSVGDSGADEQFF TGTGCCAGCAGCGTAGGGGATAGCGGGGCGGATGAGCAGTTCTTC
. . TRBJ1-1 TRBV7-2 CASSSGHLNTEAFF TGTGCCAGCAGCTCCGGACACTTGAACACTGAAGCTTTCTTT
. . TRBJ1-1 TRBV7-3 CASSFTENTEAFF TGTGCCAGCAGCTTTACAGAGAACACTGAAGCTTTCTTT
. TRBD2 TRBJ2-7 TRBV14 CASSPKYSGRSRIYEQYF TGTGCCAGCAGCCCGAAGTATAGCGGGAGGTCAAGAATCTACGAGCAGTACTTC